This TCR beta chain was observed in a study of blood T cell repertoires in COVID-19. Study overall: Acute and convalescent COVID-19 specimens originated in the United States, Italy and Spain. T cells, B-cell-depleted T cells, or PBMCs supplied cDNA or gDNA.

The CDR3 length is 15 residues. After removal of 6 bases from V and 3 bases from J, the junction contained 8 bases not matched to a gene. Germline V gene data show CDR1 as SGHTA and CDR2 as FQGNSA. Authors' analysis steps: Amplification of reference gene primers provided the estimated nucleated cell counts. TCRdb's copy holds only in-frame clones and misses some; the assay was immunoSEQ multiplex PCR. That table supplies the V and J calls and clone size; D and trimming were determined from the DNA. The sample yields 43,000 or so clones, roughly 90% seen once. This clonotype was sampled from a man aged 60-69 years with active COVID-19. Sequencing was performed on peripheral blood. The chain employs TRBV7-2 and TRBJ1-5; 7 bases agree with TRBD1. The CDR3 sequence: CASSHGQAFNQPQHF. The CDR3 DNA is TGTGCCAGCAGTCACGGACAGGCCTTCAATCAGCCCCAGCATTTT. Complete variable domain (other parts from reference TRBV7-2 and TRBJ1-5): GAGVSQSPSNKVTEKGKDVELRCDPISGHTALYWYRQSLGQGLEFLIYFQGNSAPDKSGLPSDRFSAERTGGSVSTLTIQRTQQEDSAVYLCASSHGQAFNQPQHFGDGTRLSIL.